This T cell receptor beta chain was sequenced in a study of blood T cell repertoires in COVID-19. Here immunoSEQ multiplex PCR was the method, and the copy in TCRdb shows in-frame clones only, minus some. Found here are about 140,000 clones, roughly 79% of them singletons; the top ten hold 2.5% to 3%. This TCR was recovered from a woman aged 50 to 65 who had recovered from COVID-19. Sequenced: PBMCs or T cells enriched from blood (not recorded which).

CDR3 in DNA: TGTGCCAGCAGCCCCACTTACAATGAGCAGTTCTTC. Amino acid sequence: CASSPTYNEQFF. The chain uses TRBV2 and TRBJ2-1; D ambiguous. Trimming took 6 bases from V and 4 from J, leaving 7 bases between them. There are 12 residues in the CDR3. Germline lookup yields CDR1 SNHLY and CDR2 FYNNEI.